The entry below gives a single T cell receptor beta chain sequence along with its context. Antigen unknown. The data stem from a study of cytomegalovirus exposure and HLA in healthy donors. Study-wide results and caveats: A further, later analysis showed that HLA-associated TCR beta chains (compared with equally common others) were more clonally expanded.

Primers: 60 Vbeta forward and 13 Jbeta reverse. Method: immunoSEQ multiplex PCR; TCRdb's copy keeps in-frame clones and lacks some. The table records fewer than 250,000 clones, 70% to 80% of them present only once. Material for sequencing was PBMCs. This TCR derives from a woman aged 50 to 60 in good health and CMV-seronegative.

The CDR3 DNA sequence: TGCAGCGTTGTGGCGGGAGGGACCTACGAGCAGTACTTC. Translation: CSVVAGGTYEQYF. The rearrangement joins TRBV29-1 to TRBJ2-7; 9 bases fit TRBD2. Germline assignment: CDR1 SQVTM and CDR2 ANQGSEA. J lost 2 bases, V lost 4 bases, and 3 bases had no gene match. The CDR3 has 13 amino acids.